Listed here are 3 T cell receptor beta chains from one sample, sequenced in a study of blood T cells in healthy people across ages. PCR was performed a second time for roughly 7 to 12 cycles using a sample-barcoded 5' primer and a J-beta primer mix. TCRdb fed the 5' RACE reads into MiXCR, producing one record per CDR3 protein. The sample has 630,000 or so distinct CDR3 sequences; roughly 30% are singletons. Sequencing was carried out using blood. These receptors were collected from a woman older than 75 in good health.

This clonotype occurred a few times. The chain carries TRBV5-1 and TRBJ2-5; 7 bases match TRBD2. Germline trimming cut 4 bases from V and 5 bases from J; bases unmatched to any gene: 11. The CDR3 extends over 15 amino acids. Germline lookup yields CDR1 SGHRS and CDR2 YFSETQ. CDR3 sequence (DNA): TGCGCCAGCAGCCCCGGGACTACCGAGCGGGAGACCCAGTACTTC. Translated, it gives CASSPGTTERETQYF.

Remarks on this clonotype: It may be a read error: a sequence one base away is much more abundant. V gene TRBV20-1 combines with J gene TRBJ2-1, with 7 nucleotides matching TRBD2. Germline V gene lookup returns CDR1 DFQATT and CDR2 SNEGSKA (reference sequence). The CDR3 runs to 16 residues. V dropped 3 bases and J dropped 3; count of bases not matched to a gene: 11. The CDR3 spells CSARTLTTSDYNEQFF. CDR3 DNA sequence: TGCAGTGCTAGGACGTTAACAACTAGCGACTACAATGAGCAGTTCTTC.

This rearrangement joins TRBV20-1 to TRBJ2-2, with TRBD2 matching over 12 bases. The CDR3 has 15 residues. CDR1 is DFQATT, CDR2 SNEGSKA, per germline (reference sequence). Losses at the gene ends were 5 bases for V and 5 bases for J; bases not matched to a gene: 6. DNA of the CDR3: TGCAGTGCTTCTAGCGGGGGGGCTGGGACCGGGGAGCTGTTTTTT. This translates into CSASSGGAGTGELFF.